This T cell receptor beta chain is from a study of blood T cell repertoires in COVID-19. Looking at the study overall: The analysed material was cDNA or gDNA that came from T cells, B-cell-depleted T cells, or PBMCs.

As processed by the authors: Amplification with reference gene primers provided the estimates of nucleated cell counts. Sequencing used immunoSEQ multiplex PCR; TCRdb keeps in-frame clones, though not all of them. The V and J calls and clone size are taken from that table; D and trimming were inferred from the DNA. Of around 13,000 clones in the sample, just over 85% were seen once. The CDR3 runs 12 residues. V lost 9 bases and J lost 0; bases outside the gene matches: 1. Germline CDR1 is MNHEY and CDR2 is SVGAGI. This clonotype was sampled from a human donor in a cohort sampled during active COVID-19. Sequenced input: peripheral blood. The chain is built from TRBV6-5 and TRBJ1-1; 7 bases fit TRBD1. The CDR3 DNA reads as TGTGCCAGTAGGGGGCTGAACACTGAAGCTTTCTTT. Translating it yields CASRGLNTEAFF.